This is a list of T cell receptor beta chains from one sample in a study of spatial heterogeneity in lung cancer. TCRdb reprocessed the 5' RACE reads with MiXCR, giving one entry per CDR3 protein. The sample consists of roughly 1,200 distinct CDR3 sequences, approximately 6.8% of them appearing once. The source material was normal lung tissue next to the tumor, sampled at surgery. The origin of the receptors is a male donor with early-stage non-small cell lung cancer. Both conserved end residues are part of each CDR3. A D gene is named only where the DNA matches it firmly. Only some rows state a clone size, as once, few, many or a class for expanded clones.

v_gene,abundance,j_gene,d_gene,CDR3nt,CDR3aa
TRBV12-3/TRBV12-4,few,TRBJ1-2,TRBD1,TGTGCCAGCAATCCGGGACAGGGGTTTATGTATACCTTC,CASNPGQGFMYTF
TRBV7-9,medium-sized,TRBJ1-5,.,TGTGCCAGCAGCGCCGACACGATGACATACAATCAGCCCCAGCATTTT,CASSADTMTYNQPQHF
TRBV2,medium-sized,TRBJ1-6,.,TGTGCCAGCAGTGACAGCAATTCACCCCTCCACTTT,CASSDSNSPLHF
TRBV6-1,large,TRBJ2-3,TRBD2,TGTGCCAGCAGCGTTGGGACTAGGGGTGCATCAGATACGCAGTATTTT,CASSVGTRGASDTQYF
TRBV12-3/TRBV12-4,.,TRBJ2-7,TRBD1,TGTGCCAGCAGTTTTACAGGGGCGGCCTACGAGCAGTACTTC,CASSFTGAAYEQYF
TRBV6-1,medium-sized,TRBJ2-7,.,TGTGCCAGCAGTGAATCGGGGGCAGGGGCCACCAGCTCCTACGAGCAGTACTTC,CASSESGAGATSSYEQYF
TRBV20-1,medium-sized,TRBJ1-4,.,TGCAGTGCGGGAGGGGCGCGGCACGAAAAACTGTTTTTT,CSAGGARHEKLFF
TRBV6-2/TRBV6-3,medium-sized,TRBJ2-2,TRBD1,TGTGCCAGCTCGGGACAGGTGGACATCGGGGAGCTGTTTTTT,CASSGQVDIGELFF
TRBV20-1,medium-sized,TRBJ1-4,TRBD1,TGCAGTGCTCGGGACAGGGTGAATGAAAAACTGTTTTTT,CSARDRVNEKLFF
TRBV12-3/TRBV12-4,medium-sized,TRBJ1-6,.,TGTGCCAGCAGTTTAGGTCGGGGATCACCCCTCCACTTT,CASSLGRGSPLHF
TRBV20-1,medium-sized,TRBJ1-1,TRBD1,TGCAGTGCTAGACCTACAGGGGGGAACACTGAAGCTTTCTTT,CSARPTGGNTEAFF
TRBV12-3/TRBV12-4,large,TRBJ2-3,.,TGTGCCAGCATTTTAGCCCCAGGCACGCAGTATTTT,CASILAPGTQYF
TRBV3-1,medium-sized,TRBJ1-2,.,TGTGCCAGCAGCCCGTCATGGAACTATGGCTACACCTTC,CASSPSWNYGYTF
TRBV2,large,TRBJ1-2,.,TGTGCCAGCAGTGGTGACTATGGCTACACCTTC,CASSGDYGYTF
TRBV7-9,large,TRBJ2-1,.,TGTGCCAGTAGGGGCCCCGGAAACAATGAGCAGTTCTTC,CASRGPGNNEQFF
TRBV7-6,few,TRBJ2-2,.,TGTGCCAGCAGCTTTGGCGGCGACGGGGAGCTGTTTTTT,CASSFGGDGELFF
TRBV3-1,many,TRBJ1-2,.,TGTGCCAGCAGCCCCCGAGGGATCAGAGCCTCGGGCTACACCTTC,CASSPRGIRASGYTF
TRBV7-8,medium-sized,TRBJ1-1,.,TGTGCCAGCAGCTTAGGGGGCCGGAGGACTGAAGCTTTCTTT,CASSLGGRRTEAFF
TRBV24-1,medium-sized,TRBJ2-1,TRBD1,TGTGCCACCCAACCACAGACAGGGGCTTTAGGATCCTACAATGAGCAGTTCTTC,CATQPQTGALGSYNEQFF
TRBV5-5,many,TRBJ2-7,.,TGTGTCAGCAGCTTGGAAGTATCCGCCTACGAGCAGTACTTC,CVSSLEVSAYEQYF
TRBV29-1,large,TRBJ1-2,.,TGCAGCGTACAGGGTTATAGTGGCTACACCTTC,CSVQGYSGYTF
TRBV6-1,medium-sized,TRBJ2-2,.,TGTGCCAGCAGTGCCCTCGCCAACACCGGGGAGCTGTTTTTT,CASSALANTGELFF
TRBV7-2,many,TRBJ1-1,TRBD1,TGTGCCAGCAGCTTAGCGGGAGGGGGCGCCGGCACTGAAGCTTTCTTT,CASSLAGGGAGTEAFF
TRBV20-1,medium-sized,TRBJ2-5,.,TGCAGTGCTAGTTCATTCGAGTGGGAGACCCAGTACTTC,CSASSFEWETQYF
TRBV13,large,TRBJ2-2,.,TGTGCCAGCAGCTTAAAGACCACCGGGGAGCTGTTTTTT,CASSLKTTGELFF
TRBV6-1,medium-sized,TRBJ2-3,TRBD2,TGTGCCGGAAAGCGGGATAGCACAGATACGCAGTATTTT,CAGKRDSTDTQYF
TRBV11-2,medium-sized,TRBJ2-1,.,TGTGCCAGCAACCCCAGGGGGGCCTACAATGAGCAGTTCTTC,CASNPRGAYNEQFF
TRBV27,many,TRBJ1-4,.,TGTGCCAGCAGTCAGGTAACAGGGAACCCGAATGAAAAACTGTTTTTT,CASSQVTGNPNEKLFF
TRBV29-1,medium-sized,TRBJ1-2,.,TGCAGCGTTGAATTAGCGCCTGACTCCTACACCTTC,CSVELAPDSYTF
TRBV28,large,TRBJ2-3,.,TGTGCCAGCAGTTTACCTAGCGAAGGCACAGATACGCAGTATTTT,CASSLPSEGTDTQYF
TRBV12-3/TRBV12-4,large,TRBJ2-1,TRBD2,TGTGCCAGCAGTTTTCCCCTACAAAGCGGGAGGGTTTACAATGAGCAGTTCTTC,CASSFPLQSGRVYNEQFF
TRBV6-5,medium-sized,TRBJ2-5,TRBD2,TGTGCCAGCAGTTCCCCCAGCGGGGGGGCAACGCCGGGAGAGACCCAGTACTTC,CASSSPSGGATPGETQYF
TRBV18,medium-sized,TRBJ2-7,TRBD2,TGTGCCAGCTCACCCGGGACTAGCGGGAGGCCACAGTACTTC,CASSPGTSGRPQYF
TRBV5-1,many,TRBJ2-1,TRBD2,TGCGCCAGCACCCCCACTAGCGGGCCATACAATGAGCAGTTCTTC,CASTPTSGPYNEQFF
TRBV29-1,.,TRBJ2-3,TRBD2,TGCAGCGGAGGGACTAGCGGGGGAACGCAGTATTTT,CSGGTSGGTQYF
TRBV24-1,medium-sized,TRBJ2-2,TRBD1,TGTGCCACCAGGGGGACAGGGGCAAGCACCGGGGAGCTGTTTTTT,CATRGTGASTGELFF
TRBV7-2,many,TRBJ2-1,TRBD2,TGTGCCAGCAGCCAAGGACTAGCGGGAGGTAATGAGCAGTTCTTC,CASSQGLAGGNEQFF
TRBV6-2/TRBV6-3,medium-sized,TRBJ2-5,.,TGTGCCAGCAGCCGAACAGGGATCCAAGAGACCCAGTACTTC,CASSRTGIQETQYF
TRBV20-1,.,TRBJ2-5,TRBD1,TGCAGTGCTAGAGATCGGGACAGGGGACTTCAAGATACCCAGTACTTC,CSARDRDRGLQDTQYF
TRBV30,many,TRBJ2-3,.,TGTGCCTGGAGTTTTAGCACAGATACGCAGTATTTT,CAWSFSTDTQYF
TRBV7-9,many,TRBJ2-1,.,TGTGCCAGCAGCTTAGACTACAATGAGCAGTTCTTC,CASSLDYNEQFF
TRBV12-3/TRBV12-4,.,TRBJ2-5,TRBD2,TGTGCCAGCAGTTTTTCCCGACTAGCGCAAGAGACCCAGTACTTC,CASSFSRLAQETQYF
TRBV7-3,medium-sized,TRBJ2-7,TRBD2,TGTGCCAGCAGCTTCCTAGCGGGAGTCGACGAGCAGTACTTC,CASSFLAGVDEQYF
TRBV27,medium-sized,TRBJ2-7,.,TGTGCCAGCAGTCCCGAGAGGAGGACCTACGAGCAGTACTTC,CASSPERRTYEQYF
TRBV28,medium-sized,TRBJ2-6,.,TGTGCCAGCAGCCGCGGGGACTCTGGGGCCAACGTCCTGACTTTC,CASSRGDSGANVLTF
TRBV3-1,medium-sized,TRBJ2-1,.,TGTGCCAGCAGCCAAGATCGAGGGAGAGAGCAGTTCTTC,CASSQDRGREQFF
TRBV5-1,medium-sized,TRBJ1-1,.,TGCGCCAGCAGCTTGGGGCCGTATGACCGGTGGATGGAAGGAACTGAAGCTTTCTTT,CASSLGPYDRWMEGTEAFF
TRBV7-9,large,TRBJ1-1,.,TGTGCCAGCAGCCCACAGGACACTACCACTGAAGCTTTCTTT,CASSPQDTTTEAFF
TRBV29-1,medium-sized,TRBJ2-5,.,TGCAGCGTTGTTAGCTCCGACGGTCCCCAAGAGACCCAGTACTTC,CSVVSSDGPQETQYF